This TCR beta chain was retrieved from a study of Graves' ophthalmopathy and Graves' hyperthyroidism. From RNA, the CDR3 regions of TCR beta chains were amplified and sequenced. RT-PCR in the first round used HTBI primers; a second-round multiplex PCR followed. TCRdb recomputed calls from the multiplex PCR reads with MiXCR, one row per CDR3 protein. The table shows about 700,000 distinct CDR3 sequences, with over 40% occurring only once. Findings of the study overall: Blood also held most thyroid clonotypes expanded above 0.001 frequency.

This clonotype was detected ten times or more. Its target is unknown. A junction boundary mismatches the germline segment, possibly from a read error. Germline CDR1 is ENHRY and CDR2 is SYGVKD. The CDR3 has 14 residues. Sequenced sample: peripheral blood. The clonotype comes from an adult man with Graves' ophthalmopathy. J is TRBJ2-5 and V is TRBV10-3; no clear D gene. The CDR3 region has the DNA TGTGCCAGCAGTTACCTGCCAGAGCAAGAGACCCAGTACTTC. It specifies CASSYLPEQETQYF.